This T cell receptor beta chain was observed in a study of shared clonotypes between healthy human individuals (dated by TCRdb to the early 2020s). Regarding the study in general: Three men and a couple of women, aged 18 to 49 years, made up the cohort. Per donor, three plates each were used for CD4 naive and CD4 memory, two for CD8 naive, and one for CD8 memory. To estimate repertoire size and how much clonotype sharing occurs between individuals, the study deeply sequenced the blood TCR repertoires of about 5 healthy adults. To increase sequencing depth and limit assay-specific biases, TCR repertoire library preparation and sequencing were carried out by different laboratories using diverse techniques. Each donor's leukapheresis produced roughly between roughly 0.85 and 10 billion PBMCs. Overall results and qualifications from the work: Sampling was restricted to blood, and TCR repertoires in tissues likely differ from the TCR repertoires found in blood. Based on pairwise subsampling, the degree of clonotype sharing among donors was expected to be affected by sequencing depth. Naive subsets generally had larger estimated clonotype richness than memory subsets did. Incomplete sequencing was indicated by rarefaction of sorted-subset datasets, despite the large sequencing depth. Compared with non-shared clonotypes, clonotypes shared by all four sorted-subset donors had higher generation probabilities. The small number of donors limited the genetic and exposure-history diversity represented. Approximately 4.8% of naive CD4, 3.5% of naive CD8, 2% to 2.5% of memory CD4, and around 0.4% of memory CD8 clonotypes were shared across a few donors.

Details on this clone: This receptor's antigen is unknown. No much larger clonotype is one base removed from it; base qualities were not supplied.

TCR CDR3 regions were amplified from genomic DNA by multiplex PCR using the deep immunoSEQ assay. Genomic DNA extracted from each cell subset was distributed evenly over all wells of several immunoSEQ 96-well plates, and each plate served as one replicate. For sorted subsets, about 200 ng genomic DNA, equal to 30,000 or so T cell genomes, was loaded into each replicate PCR. Purified libraries were measured with a Qubit 3.0 fluorometer, size-checked on a Bioanalyzer 2100, and measured again with the KAPA Library Quantification kit. A separate single-read 150-cycle Illumina NextSeq 550 flow cell was used to sequence each immunoSEQ 96-well plate. Processing in the source paper ran as follows. The immunoSEQ output contained only junctional sequences without quality scores, so filtering could not match that applied to full-length reads. Sequences were annotated with PyIR, a Python wrapper for IgBLAST v1.9, using IMGT germline references to assign V/J genes and CDR3. Reads with weak V/J assignments (E-value above 1e-6), missing CDR3, stop codons, out-of-frame junctions, or ambiguous translated residues were removed. V3J clonotypes were defined by identical inferred V gene, J gene, and CDR3 amino acid sequence. Percentage overlap between repertoires was computed as shared unique clonotypes divided by the size of the smaller repertoire. Richness of each repertoire was evaluated using RTK rarefaction, the Chao1 estimator, and Recon v2.1 estimates of unobserved clonotypes. Generation probabilities were computed with OLGA for all TCRbeta clonotypes obtained by the gDNA method from several donors. TCRdb mirrors the immuneACCESS table, restricted to in-frame sequences. Some clones are absent from its copies; in checked studies, under half trace to an unresolved V gene, and the reason for the others is unknown. That table is the source of V, J and clone size, and D and trimming were worked out from the DNA. The sample table records about 2.2 million clones; approximately 92% of these occur just once. The ten most abundant clones make up approximately 1.7% of the sample.

CD8 naive samples were CD45RO-negative cells positively selected for CCR7, giving a CD45RA+CCR7+ population that excluded TemRA cells. The donors were healthy, HIV-negative adults who had no recently reported acute infections or vaccinations. Every donor was a Caucasian adult living in Nashville, Tennessee, USA. After blood collection by leukapheresis, PBMCs were isolated using Ficoll-Histopaque density gradient centrifugation and then cryopreserved in the vapor phase of liquid nitrogen. Analytical flow cytometry was used to check the purity and quantity of each magnetically sorted T cell population. Genomic DNA was isolated from each sorted fraction and quantified by UV absorbance on a Nanodrop 2000c. This receptor was taken from a man in his late teens or twenties in good health. Some clones in this sample may be carry-over from other donors' samples. The sample comprised naive CD8+ T cells from PBMCs. The cell subset or site label on this specimen signifies: CD45RA+CCR7+.

The base sequence is TGTGCCAGCAGCGAAGCTTACGGGACATCGGGAGTGTACTTC. It is translated as CASSEAYGTSGVYF. The chain uses TRBV7-7 and TRBJ2-7, with the D segment possibly TRBD1 or TRBD2, each aligning over 6 bases. Inclusive of the bounding cysteine and phenylalanine, the CDR3 is 14 residues long. Only the CDR3 region is kept as DNA, spanning 42 bases read in frame from base 1. Relative to germline, V is 5 bases shorter and J is 12 bases shorter, with 23 bases between their ends. Per the germline V gene (reference sequence), SSHAT is the CDR1 and FNYEAQ is the CDR2.